This record concerns one TCR beta chain sequence. This specimen belongs to a study of blood T cell repertoires in COVID-19. About the research overall: COVID-19 samples from acute and convalescent phases originated in the United States, Italy and Spain. T cells, B-cell-depleted T cells, or PBMCs supplied cDNA or gDNA.

In the authors' methods: How many nucleated cells were present was estimated from reference gene primer amplification. The method was immunoSEQ multiplex PCR; TCRdb's version includes in-frame clones alone and lacks a portion of them. V and J calls and clone size are copied from that table; D and trimming were computed from the DNA. Among around 79,000 clones listed, roughly 80% were seen once. The CDR3 runs 12 residues. V lost 2 bases and J lost 7, with 8 bases in between. The sequenced sample consisted of peripheral blood. This receptor was obtained from a woman aged 60-75 years with acute or convalescent COVID-19. The chain employs TRBV12-3 or TRBV12-4 and TRBJ1-1; no definite D call. This CDR3 reads CASSLRVGEAFF. For the CDR3, the DNA is TGTGCCAGCAGTTTACGGGTTGGTGAAGCTTTCTTT.